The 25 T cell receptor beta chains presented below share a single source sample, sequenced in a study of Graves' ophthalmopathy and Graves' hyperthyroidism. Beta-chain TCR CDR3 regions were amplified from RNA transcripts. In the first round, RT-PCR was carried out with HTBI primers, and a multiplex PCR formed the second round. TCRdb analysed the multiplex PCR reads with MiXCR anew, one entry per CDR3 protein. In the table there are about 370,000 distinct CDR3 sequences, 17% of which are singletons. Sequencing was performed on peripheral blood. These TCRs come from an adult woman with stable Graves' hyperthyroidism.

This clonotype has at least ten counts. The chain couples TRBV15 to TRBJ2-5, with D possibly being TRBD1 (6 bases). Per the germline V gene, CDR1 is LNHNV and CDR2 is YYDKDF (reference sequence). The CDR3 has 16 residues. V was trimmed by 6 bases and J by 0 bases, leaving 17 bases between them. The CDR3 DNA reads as TGTGCCACCAGGGATGGGGCACAGGGATACCAAGAGACCCAGTACTTC. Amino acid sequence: CATRDGAQGYQETQYF.

The CDR3 region is CASSLGGTSGRPPHEQYF. The CDR3 DNA is TGCGCCAGCAGCTTGGGTGGGACTAGCGGACGCCCGCCCCACGAGCAGTACTTC. The chain joins TRBV5-1 to TRBJ2-7; TRBD2 agrees at 11 bases. This CDR3 has 18 amino acids. The junction had 13 bases not matched to a gene; V was cut back by 0 bases and J by 5 bases. Per germline, CDR1 SGHRS and CDR2 YFSETQ.

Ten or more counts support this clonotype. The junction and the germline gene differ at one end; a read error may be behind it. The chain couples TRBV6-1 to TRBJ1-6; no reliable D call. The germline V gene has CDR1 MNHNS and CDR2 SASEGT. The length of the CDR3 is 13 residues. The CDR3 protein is CASSESFNSPLHF. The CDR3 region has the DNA TGTGCCAGCAGTGAATCCTTTAATTCACCCCTCCACTTT.

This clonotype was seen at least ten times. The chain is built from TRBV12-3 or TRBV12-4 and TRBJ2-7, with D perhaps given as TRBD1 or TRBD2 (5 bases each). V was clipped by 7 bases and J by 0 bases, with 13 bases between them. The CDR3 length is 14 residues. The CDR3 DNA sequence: TGTGCCAGCAAGTTCGGGGCACTCTCCTACGAGCAGTACTTC. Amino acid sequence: CASKFGALSYEQYF.

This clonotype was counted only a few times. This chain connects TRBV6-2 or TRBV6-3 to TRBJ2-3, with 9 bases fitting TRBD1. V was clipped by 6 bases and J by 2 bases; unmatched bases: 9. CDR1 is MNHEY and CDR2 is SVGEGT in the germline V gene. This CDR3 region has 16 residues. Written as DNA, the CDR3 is TGTGCCAGCAGGCGCTACCGGGACAGGGACACAGATACGCAGTATTTT. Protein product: CASRRYRDRDTDTQYF.

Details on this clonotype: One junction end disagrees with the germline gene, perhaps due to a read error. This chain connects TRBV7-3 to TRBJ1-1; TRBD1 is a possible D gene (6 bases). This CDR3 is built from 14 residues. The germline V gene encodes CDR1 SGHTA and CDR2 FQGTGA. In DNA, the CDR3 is TGTACCAGCAGCGTTGACAGGTTTTCCACTGAAGCTTTCTTT. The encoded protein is CTSSVDRFSTEAFF.

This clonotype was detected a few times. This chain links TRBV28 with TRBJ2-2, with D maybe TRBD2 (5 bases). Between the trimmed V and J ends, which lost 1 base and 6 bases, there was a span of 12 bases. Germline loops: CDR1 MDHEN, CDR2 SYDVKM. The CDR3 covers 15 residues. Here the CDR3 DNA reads TGTGCCAGCAGTTTATCGGGGTATAGCCCCGGGGAGCTGTTTTTT. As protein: CASSLSGYSPGELFF.

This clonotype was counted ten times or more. The CDR3 sequence is CASLLNRGNTGELFF. CDR3 DNA sequence: TGTGCCAGCCTTCTGAACAGGGGGAACACCGGGGAGCTGTTTTTT. V and J are TRBV28 and TRBJ2-2; 7 bases align to TRBD1. The germline V gene encodes CDR1 MDHEN and CDR2 SYDVKM. CDR3 length: 15 residues. Unmatched junction bases numbered 7, after V lost 8 bases and J lost 1 base. The whole variable domain, filled in from reference TRBV28 and TRBJ2-2, reads DVKVTQSSRYLVKRTGEKVFLECVQDMDHENMFWYRQDPGLGLRLIYFSYDVKMKEKGDIPEGYSVSREKKERFSLILESASTNQTSMYLCASLLNRGNTGELFFGEGSRLTVL.

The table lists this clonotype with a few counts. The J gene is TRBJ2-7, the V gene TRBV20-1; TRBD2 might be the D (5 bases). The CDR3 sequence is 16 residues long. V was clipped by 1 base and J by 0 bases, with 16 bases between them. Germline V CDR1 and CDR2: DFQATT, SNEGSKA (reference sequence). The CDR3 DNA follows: TGCAGTGCTAGAGGAAGAAGAGGGTTGAGCTCCTACGAGCAGTACTTC. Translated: CSARGRRGLSSYEQYF.

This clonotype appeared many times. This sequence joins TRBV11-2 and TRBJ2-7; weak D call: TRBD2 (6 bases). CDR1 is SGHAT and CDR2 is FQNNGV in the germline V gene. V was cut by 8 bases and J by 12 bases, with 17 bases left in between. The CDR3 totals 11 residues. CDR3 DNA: TGTGCCAGCCGCGCGGGATCCAGAACGTACTTC. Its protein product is CASRAGSRTYF.

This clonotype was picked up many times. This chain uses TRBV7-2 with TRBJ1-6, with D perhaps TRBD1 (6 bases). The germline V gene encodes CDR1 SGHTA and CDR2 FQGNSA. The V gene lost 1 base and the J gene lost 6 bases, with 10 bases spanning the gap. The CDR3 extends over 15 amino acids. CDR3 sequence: CASSLDRARNSPLHF. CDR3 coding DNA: TGTGCCAGCAGCTTAGACAGGGCCCGTAATTCACCCCTCCACTTT.

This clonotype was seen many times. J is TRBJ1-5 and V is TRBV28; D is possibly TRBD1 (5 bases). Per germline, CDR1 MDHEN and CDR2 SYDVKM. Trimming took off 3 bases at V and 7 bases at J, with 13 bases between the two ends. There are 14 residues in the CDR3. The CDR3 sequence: CASSFRQGKQPQHF. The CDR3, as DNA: TGTGCCAGCAGTTTTAGGCAGGGTAAGCAGCCCCAGCATTTT.

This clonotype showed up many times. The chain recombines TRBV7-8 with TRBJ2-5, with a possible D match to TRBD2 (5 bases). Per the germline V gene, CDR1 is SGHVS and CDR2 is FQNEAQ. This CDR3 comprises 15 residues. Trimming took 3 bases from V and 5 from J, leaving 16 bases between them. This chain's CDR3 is CASSLGGSLRETQYF. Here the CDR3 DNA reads TGTGCCAGCAGCTTGGGTGGGAGTTTACGGGAGACCCAGTACTTC.

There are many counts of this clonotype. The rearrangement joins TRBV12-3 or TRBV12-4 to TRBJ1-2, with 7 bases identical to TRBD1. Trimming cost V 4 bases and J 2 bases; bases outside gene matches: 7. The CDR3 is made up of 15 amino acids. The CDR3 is CASSSYLTGNYGYTF. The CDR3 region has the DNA TGTGCCAGCAGTTCCTACCTGACAGGGAACTATGGCTACACCTTC.

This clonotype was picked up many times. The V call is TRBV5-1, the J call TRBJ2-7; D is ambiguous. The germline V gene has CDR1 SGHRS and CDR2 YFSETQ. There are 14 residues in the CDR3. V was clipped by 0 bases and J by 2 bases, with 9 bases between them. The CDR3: CASSLVGSPYEQYF. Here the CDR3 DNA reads TGCGCCAGCAGCTTGGTAGGTAGTCCCTACGAGCAGTACTTC.

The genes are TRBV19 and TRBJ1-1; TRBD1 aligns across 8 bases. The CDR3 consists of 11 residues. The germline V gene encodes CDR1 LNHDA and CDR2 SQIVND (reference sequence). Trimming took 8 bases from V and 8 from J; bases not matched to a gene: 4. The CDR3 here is CASRDRREAFF. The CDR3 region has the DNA TGTGCCAGTCGGGACAGGCGGGAAGCTTTCTTT. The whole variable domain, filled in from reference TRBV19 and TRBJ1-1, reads DGGITQSPKYLFRKEGQNVTLSCEQNLNHDAMYWYRQDPGQGLRLIYYSQIVNDFQKGDIAEGYSVSREKKESFPLTVTSAQKNPTAFYLCASRDRREAFFGQGTRLTVV.

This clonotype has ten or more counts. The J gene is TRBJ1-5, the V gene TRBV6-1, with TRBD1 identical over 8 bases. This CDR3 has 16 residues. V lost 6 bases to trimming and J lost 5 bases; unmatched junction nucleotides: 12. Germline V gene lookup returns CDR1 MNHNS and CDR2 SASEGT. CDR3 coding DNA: TGTGCCAGCAGGGCTGGGACAGGCCTTGGACATCAGCCCCAGCATTTT. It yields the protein CASRAGTGLGHQPQHF.

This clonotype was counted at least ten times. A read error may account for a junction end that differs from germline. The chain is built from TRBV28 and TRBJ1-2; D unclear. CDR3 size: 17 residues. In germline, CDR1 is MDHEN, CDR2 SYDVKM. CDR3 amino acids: CASSFKGTVQLLYDYTF. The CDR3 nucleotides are TGTGCCAGCAGTTTTAAAGGCACAGTCCAGCTGCTTTATGACTACACCTTC.

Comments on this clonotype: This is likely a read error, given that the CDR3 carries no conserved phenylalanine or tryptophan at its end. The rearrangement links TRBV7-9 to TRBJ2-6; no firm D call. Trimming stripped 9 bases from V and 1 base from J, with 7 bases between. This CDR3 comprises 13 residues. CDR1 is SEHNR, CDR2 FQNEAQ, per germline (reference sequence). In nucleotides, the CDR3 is TGTGCCAGAGCCCCTTCTGGGGCCAACGTCCTGACTTAC. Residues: CARAPSGANVLTY.

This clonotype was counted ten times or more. CDR3 DNA sequence: TGTGCCAGCAGTTACTCTGATGGCGGCATATACGAGCAGTACTTC. Translated: CASSYSDGGIYEQYF. This rearrangement joins TRBV6-2 or TRBV6-3 to TRBJ2-7, with no clear D. Germline CDR1 and CDR2: MNHEY and SVGEGT. V dropped 0 bases and J dropped 4 bases, with 13 bases sitting between them. This CDR3 has 15 amino acids.

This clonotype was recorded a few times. CDR3 sequence (DNA): TGTGCCAGCAGCTTCAACCTGGGACTAGCGGGGGTCTCCTACGAGCAGTACTTC. Its translation: CASSFNLGLAGVSYEQYF. The chain employs TRBV11-2 and TRBJ2-7, with TRBD2 matching 14 bases. Germline CDR1 reads SGHAT; CDR2 reads FQNNGV. V gave up 3 bases and J gave up 0 bases; unmatched junction bases: 7. CDR3 size: 18 residues.

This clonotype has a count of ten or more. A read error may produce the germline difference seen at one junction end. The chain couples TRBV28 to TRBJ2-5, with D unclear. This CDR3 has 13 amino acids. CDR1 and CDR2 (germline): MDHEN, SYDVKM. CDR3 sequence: CASSLFSRETQYF. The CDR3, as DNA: TGTGCCAGCAGCTTATTCAGTAGGGAGACCCAGTACTTC.

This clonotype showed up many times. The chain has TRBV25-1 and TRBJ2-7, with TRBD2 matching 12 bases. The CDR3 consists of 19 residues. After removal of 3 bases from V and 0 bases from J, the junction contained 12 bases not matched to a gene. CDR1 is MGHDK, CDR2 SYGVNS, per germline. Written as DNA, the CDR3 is TGTGCCAGCAGTGAGGTAGAGGGGCTAGCGGGAGGGATCTCCTACGAGCAGTACTTC. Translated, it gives CASSEVEGLAGGISYEQYF.

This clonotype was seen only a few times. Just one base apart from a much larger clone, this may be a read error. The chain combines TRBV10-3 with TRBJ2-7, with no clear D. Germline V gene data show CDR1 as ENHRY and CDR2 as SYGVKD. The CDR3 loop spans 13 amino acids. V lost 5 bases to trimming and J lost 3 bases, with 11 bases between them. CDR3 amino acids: CAISPIGNYEQYF. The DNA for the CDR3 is TGTGCCATCAGTCCGATAGGGAACTACGAGCAGTACTTC.

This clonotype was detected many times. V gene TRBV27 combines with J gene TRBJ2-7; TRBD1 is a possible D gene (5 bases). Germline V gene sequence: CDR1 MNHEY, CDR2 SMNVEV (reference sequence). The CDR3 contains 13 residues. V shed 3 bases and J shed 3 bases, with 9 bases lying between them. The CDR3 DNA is TGTGCCAGCAGTTTTAGACAGAACTACGAGCAGTACTTC. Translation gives CASSFRQNYEQYF.